This T cell receptor (beta chain) was captured by sequencing in a study of spatial heterogeneity in lung cancer. V shed 4 bases and J 6 bases; nucleotides not matched to a gene: 5. The CDR3 sequence is 15 residues long. The germline CDR1 and CDR2 sequences are SGDLS and YYNGEE. TCRdb analysed the 5' RACE reads with MiXCR anew, one entry per CDR3 protein. Of tens of thousands of distinct CDR3 sequences in the sample, 5.2% were seen once. Time point reported: sample taken at primary tumor resection. This clonotype was seen only a few times. The sequence was collected from a female donor with early-stage non-small cell lung cancer. The sample consisted of PBMCs, taken at surgery. This sequence joins TRBV9 and TRBJ2-1, with 12 bases identical to TRBD2. The CDR3 bases are TGTGCCAGCAGCCTAGCGGGGGGGCCTGGCAATGAGCAGTTCTTC. Encoded protein: CASSLAGGPGNEQFF.